These 6 T cell receptor beta chains were all obtained from the same sample, sequenced in a study of T cell responses to AZD1222 COVID-19 vaccine. Sequenced by immunoSEQ multiplex PCR; TCRdb stores in-frame clones only, minus some. The sample shows about 85,000 clones, 75% to 90% of them seen only once. Material: peripheral blood, obtained 28 days after the second AZD1222 dose. The source of these receptors is an adult who received the AZD1222 COVID-19 vaccine.

The J gene is TRBJ1-1, the V gene TRBV11-2; no reliable D call. Per the germline V gene, CDR1 is SGHAT and CDR2 is FQNNGV. The length of the CDR3 is 13 residues. V lost 1 base, J lost 1 base, and 4 bases lay in between. CDR3 DNA sequence: TGTGCCAGCAGCTTAGGGTGGAACACTGAAGCTTTCTTT. It translates to CASSLGWNTEAFF.

The chain combines TRBV28 with TRBJ1-5, with a possible D match to TRBD1 (6 bases). Germline loops: CDR1 MDHEN, CDR2 SYDVKM. Trimming removed 10 bases at V and 2 bases at J, with 15 bases between. This CDR3 has 14 amino acids. This CDR3 reads CANLDRPRNQPQHF. CDR3 DNA: TGTGCCAACCTGGACAGACCCCGCAATCAGCCCCAGCATTTT.

The rearrangement joins TRBV3-1 (or the pseudogene TRBV3-2) to TRBJ2-2, with D unclear. CDR3 length equals 12 residues. The V end lost 3 bases, the J end lost 11 bases, and 10 bases lay between the germline ends. Germline assignment: CDR1 LGHDT and CDR2 YNNKEL (reference sequence). The CDR3 DNA follows: TGTGCCAGCAGCCAGTTGGTCGGAGAGCTGTTTTTT. Its translation: CASSQLVGELFF.

The rearrangement joins TRBV19 to TRBJ2-5; TRBD1 is a possible D gene (5 bases). CDR3 length: 15 residues. Trimming cost V 5 bases and J 2 bases, with 15 bases left between them. CDR1 is LNHDA and CDR2 is SQIVND in the germline V gene (reference sequence). CDR3 DNA: TGTGCCAGTAGTTTGAGCAGGGCTTATCAAGAGACCCAGTACTTC. Its protein product is CASSLSRAYQETQYF.

The chain carries TRBV5-5 and TRBJ2-7, with D unresolved. V was shortened by 2 bases and J by 5 bases, with 17 bases between the two germline ends. CDR1 and CDR2 (germline): SGHKS, YYEKEE (reference sequence). The CDR3 length is 15 residues. CDR3 region: CASSFRRPAQDEQYF. The CDR3 DNA reads as TGTGCCAGCAGCTTTCGACGGCCCGCGCAGGACGAGCAGTACTTC.

The chain couples TRBV27 to TRBJ2-5; weak D call: TRBD1 (6 bases). This CDR3 region has 17 residues. CDR1 and CDR2 (germline): MNHEY, SMNVEV (reference sequence). V lost 1 base to trimming and J lost 0 bases, with 15 bases between them. The CDR3 nucleotides read TGTGCCAGCAGTTTATATGGACAGAGAGTGAACCAAGAGACCCAGTACTTC. Translating gives CASSLYGQRVNQETQYF.